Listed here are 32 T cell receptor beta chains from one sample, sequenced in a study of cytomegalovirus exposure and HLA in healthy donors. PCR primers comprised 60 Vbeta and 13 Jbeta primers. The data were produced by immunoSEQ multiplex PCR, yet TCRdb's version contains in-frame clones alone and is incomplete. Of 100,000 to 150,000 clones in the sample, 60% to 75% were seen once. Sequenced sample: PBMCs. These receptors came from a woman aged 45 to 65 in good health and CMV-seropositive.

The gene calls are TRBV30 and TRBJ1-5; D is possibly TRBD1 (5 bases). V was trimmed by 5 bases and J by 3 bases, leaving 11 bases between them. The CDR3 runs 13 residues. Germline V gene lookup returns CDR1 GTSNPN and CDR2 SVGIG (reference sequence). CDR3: CAWAGGFNQPQHF. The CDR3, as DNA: TGTGCCTGGGCGGGGGGGTTCAATCAGCCCCAGCATTTT. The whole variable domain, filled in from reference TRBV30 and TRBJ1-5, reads SQTIHQWPATLVQPVGSPLSLECTVEGTSNPNLYWYRQAAGRGLQLLFYSVGIGQISSEVPQNLSASRPQDRQFILSSKKLLLSDSGFYLCAWAGGFNQPQHFGDGTRLSIL.

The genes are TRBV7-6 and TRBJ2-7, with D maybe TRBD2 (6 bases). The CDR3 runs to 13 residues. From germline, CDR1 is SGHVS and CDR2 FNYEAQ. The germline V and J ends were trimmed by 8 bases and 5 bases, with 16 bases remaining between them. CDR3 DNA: TGTGCCAGCGGAGGGGAATCGTCCCACGAGCAGTACTTC. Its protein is CASGGESSHEQYF. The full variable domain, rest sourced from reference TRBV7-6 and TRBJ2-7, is GAGVSQSPRYKVTKRGQDVALRCDPISGHVSLYWYRQALGQGPEFLTYFNYEAQQDKSGLPNDRFSAERPEGSISTLTIQRTEQRDSAMYRCASGGESSHEQYFGPGTRLTVT.

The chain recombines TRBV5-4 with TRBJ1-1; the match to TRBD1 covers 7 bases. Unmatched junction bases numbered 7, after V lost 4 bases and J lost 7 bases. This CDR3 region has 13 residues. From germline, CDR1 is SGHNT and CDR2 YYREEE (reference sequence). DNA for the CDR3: TGTGCCAGCAGCCACGACAGGGTGGTTGAAGCTTTCTTT. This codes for CASSHDRVVEAFF.

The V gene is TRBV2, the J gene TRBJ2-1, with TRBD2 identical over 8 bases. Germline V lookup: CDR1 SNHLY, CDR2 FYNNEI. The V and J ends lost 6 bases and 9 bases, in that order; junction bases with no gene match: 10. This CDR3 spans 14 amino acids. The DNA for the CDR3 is TGTGCCAGCAGCGCCTACGGGGGGGTCCGTGAGCAGTTCTTC. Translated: CASSAYGGVREQFF.

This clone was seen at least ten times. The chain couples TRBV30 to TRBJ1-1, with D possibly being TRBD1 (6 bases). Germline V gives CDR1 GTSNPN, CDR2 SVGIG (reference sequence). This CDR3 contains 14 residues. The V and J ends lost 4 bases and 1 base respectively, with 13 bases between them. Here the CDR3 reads CAWNKGQANTEAFF. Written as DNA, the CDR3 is TGTGCCTGGAACAAGGGACAAGCGAACACTGAAGCTTTCTTT.

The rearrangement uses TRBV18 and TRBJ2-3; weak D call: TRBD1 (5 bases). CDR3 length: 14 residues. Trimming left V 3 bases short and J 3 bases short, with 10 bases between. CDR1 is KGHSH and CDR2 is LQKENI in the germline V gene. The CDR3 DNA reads TGTGCCAGCTCACCGTTTAAGGGGACAGATACGCAGTATTTT. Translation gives CASSPFKGTDTQYF.

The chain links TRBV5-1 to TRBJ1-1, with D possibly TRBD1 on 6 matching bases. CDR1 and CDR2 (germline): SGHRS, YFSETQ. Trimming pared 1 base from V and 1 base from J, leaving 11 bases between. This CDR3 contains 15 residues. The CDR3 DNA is TGCGCCAGCAGCTTGACAGGGCCACAGAACACTGAAGCTTTCTTT. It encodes CASSLTGPQNTEAFF.

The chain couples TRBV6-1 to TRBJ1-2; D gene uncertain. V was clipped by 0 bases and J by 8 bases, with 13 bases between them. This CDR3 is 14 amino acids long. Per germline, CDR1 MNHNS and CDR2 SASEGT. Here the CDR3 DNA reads TGTGCCAGCAGTGAAGCTCTAGGGCGGGAGGGCTACACCTTC. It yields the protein CASSEALGREGYTF.

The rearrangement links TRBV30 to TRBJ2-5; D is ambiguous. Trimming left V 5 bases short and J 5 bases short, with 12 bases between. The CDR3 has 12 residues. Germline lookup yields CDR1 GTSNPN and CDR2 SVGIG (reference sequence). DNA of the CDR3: TGTGCCTGGTCAAGGATGGGCGAGACCCAGTACTTC. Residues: CAWSRMGETQYF.

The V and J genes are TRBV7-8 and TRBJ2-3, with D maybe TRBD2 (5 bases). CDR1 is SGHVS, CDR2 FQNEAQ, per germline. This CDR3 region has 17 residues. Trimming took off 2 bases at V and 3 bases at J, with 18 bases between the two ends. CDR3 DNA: TGTGCCAGCAGCTTACCCCTAGCTCCCGGGGAAACAGATACGCAGTATTTT. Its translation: CASSLPLAPGETDTQYF.

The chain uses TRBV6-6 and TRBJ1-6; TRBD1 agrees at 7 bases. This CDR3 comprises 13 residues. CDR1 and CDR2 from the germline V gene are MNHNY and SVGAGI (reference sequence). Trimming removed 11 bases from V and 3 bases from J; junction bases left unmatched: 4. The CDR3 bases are TGTGCCTCTGGGACAGACTATAATTCACCCCTCCACTTT. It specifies CASGTDYNSPLHF.

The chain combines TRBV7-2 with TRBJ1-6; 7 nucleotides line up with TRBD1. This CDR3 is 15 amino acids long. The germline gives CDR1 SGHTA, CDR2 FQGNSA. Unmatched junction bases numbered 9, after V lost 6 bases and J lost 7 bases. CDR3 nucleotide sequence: TGTGCCAGCAGTCCCGACAGGGCTGGCAATTCACCCCTCCACTTT. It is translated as CASSPDRAGNSPLHF.

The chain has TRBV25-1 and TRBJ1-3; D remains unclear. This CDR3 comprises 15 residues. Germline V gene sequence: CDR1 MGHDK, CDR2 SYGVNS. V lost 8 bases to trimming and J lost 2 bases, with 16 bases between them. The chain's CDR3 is CASGGGFSPGNTIYF. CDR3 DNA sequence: TGTGCCAGCGGAGGAGGGTTTAGCCCTGGAAACACCATATATTTT.

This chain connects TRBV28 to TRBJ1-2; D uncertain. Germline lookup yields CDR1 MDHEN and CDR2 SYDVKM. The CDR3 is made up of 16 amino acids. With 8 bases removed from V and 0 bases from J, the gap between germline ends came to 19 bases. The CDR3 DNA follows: TGTGCCAGCCTCCCCGGCGGGAACTCAGCTAACTATGGCTACACCTTC. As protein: CASLPGGNSANYGYTF.

The CDR3 nucleotides read TGTGCCAGCTCAAGCTTAGAGGGAGGCACTGAAGCTTTCTTT. Translation: CASSSLEGGTEAFF. The V gene is TRBV18, the J gene TRBJ1-1, with unresolved D. Trimming took off 5 bases at V and 4 bases at J, with 14 bases between the two ends. The V gene's germline CDR1 is KGHSH and CDR2 LQKENI. The CDR3 runs 14 residues.

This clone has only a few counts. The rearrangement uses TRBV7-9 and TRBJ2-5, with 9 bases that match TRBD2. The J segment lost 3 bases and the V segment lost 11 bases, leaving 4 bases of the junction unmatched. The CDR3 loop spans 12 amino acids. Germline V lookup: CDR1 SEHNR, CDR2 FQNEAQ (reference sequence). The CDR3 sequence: CAGTSREETQYF. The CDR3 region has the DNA TGTGCCGGGACTAGCCGAGAAGAGACCCAGTACTTC. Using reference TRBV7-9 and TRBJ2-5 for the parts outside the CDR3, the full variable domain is DTGVSQNPRHKITKRGQNVTFRCDPISEHNRLYWYRQTLGQGPEFLTYFQNEAQLEKSRLLSDRFSAERPKGSFSTLEIQRTEQGDSAMYLCAGTSREETQYFGPGTRLLVL.

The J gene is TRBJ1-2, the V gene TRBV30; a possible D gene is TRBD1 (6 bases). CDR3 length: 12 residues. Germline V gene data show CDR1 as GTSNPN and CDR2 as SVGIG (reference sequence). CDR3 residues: CAGGATNYGYTF. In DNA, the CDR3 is TGTGCGGGGGGGGCCACTAACTATGGCTACACCTTC.

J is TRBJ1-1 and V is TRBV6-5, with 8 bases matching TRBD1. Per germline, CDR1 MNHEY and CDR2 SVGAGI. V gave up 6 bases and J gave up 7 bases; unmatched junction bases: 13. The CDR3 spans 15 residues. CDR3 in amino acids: CASRPLDRAEDEAFF. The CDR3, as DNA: TGTGCCAGCAGACCCCTGGACAGGGCGGAGGATGAAGCTTTCTTT.

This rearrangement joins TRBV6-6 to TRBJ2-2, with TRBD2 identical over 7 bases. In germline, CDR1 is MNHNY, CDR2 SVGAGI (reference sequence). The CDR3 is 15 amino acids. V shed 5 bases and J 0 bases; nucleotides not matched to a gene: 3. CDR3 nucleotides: TGTGCCAGCAGTCCAACTAGCGCGAACACCGGGGAGCTGTTTTTT. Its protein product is CASSPTSANTGELFF.

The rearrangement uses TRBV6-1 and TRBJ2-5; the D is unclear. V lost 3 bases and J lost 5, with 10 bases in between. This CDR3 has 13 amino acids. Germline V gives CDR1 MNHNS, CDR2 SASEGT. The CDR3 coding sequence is TGTGCCAGCAGTGACAGACTGCGGGAGACCCAGTACTTC. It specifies CASSDRLRETQYF.

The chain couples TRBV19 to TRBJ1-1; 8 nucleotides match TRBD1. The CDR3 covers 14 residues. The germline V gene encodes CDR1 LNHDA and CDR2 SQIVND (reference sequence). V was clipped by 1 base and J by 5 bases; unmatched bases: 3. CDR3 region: CASSIVQGATEAFF. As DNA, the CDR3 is TGTGCCAGTAGTATAGTGCAGGGGGCGACTGAAGCTTTCTTT.

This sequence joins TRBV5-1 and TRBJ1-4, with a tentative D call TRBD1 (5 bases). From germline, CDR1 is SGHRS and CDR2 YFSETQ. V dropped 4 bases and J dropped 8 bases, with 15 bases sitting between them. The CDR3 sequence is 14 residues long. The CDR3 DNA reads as TGCGCCAGCAGCATAGACAGAGGCGCCGAAAAACTGTTTTTT. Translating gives CASSIDRGAEKLFF.

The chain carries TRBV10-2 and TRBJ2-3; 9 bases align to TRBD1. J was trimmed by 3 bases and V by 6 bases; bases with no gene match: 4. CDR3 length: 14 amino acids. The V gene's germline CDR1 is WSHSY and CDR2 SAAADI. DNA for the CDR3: TGCGCCAGCAGCGGGACAGGGTCGACAGATACGCAGTATTTT. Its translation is CASSGTGSTDTQYF.

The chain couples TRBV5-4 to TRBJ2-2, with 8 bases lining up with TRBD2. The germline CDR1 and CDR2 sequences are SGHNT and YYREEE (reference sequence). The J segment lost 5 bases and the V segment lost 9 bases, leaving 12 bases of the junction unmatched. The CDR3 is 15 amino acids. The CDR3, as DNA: TGTGCCACCTTACCCCGGGGGGGCCCAACCGGGGAGCTGTTTTTT. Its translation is CATLPRGGPTGELFF.

The CDR3 reads CASSASGDRETQYF. As DNA, the CDR3 is TGTGCCAGCAGTGCCTCGGGGGATCGTGAGACCCAGTACTTC. This chain links TRBV6-1 with TRBJ2-5; tentatively, D is TRBD2 (6 bases). The germline V and J ends were trimmed by 4 bases and 5 bases, with 14 bases remaining between them. CDR3 length equals 14 residues. Per the germline V gene, CDR1 is MNHNS and CDR2 is SASEGT.

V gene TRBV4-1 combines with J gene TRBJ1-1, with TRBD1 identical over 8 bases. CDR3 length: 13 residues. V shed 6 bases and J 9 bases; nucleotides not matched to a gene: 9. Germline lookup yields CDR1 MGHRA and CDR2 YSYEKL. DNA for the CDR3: TGCGCCAGCAGTCCCGGACAGGGAGTAAAAGCTTTCTTT. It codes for CASSPGQGVKAFF.

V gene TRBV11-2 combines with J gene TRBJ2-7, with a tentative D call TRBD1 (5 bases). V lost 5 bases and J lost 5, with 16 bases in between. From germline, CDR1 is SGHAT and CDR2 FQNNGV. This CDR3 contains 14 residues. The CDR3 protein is CASSRGQVHDEQYF. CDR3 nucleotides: TGTGCCAGCAGCCGCGGACAAGTCCACGACGAGCAGTACTTC.

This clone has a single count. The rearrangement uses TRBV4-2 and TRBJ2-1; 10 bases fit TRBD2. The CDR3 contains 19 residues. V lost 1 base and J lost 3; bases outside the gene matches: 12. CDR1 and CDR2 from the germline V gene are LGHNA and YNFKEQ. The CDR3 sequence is CASSQGRGSGGAIYNEQFF. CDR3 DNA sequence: TGTGCCAGCAGCCAAGGTAGAGGGAGCGGGGGGGCTATCTACAATGAGCAGTTCTTC.

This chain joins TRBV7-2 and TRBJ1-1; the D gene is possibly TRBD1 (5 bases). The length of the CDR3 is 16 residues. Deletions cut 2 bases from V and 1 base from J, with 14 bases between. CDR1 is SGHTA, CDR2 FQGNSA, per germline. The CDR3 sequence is CASSLLGGWENTEAFF. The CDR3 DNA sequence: TGTGCCAGCAGCTTACTCGGGGGATGGGAGAACACTGAAGCTTTCTTT. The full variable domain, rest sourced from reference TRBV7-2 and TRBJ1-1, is GAGVSQSPSNKVTEKGKDVELRCDPISGHTALYWYRQSLGQGLEFLIYFQGNSAPDKSGLPSDRFSAERTGGSVSTLTIQRTQQEDSAVYLCASSLLGGWENTEAFFGQGTRLTVV.

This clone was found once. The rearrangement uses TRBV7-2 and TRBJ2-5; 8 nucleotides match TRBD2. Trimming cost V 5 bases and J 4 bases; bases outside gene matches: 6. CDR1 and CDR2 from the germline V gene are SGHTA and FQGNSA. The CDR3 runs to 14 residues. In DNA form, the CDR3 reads TGTGCCAGCAGCCCAGGTCGGGGGGGAGAGACCCAGTACTTC. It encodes CASSPGRGGETQYF.

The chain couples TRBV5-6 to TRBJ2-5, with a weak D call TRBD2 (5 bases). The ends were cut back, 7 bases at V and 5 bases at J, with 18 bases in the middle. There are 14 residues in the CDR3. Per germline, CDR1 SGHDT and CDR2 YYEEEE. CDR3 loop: CASRPPGNGETQYF. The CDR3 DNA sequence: TGTGCCAGCCGTCCTCCCGGGAATGGGGAGACCCAGTACTTC.

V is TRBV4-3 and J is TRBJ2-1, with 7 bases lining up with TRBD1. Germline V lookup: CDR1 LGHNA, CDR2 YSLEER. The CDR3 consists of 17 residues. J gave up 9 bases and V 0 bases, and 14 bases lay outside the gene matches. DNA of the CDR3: TGCGCCAGCAGCCAAGACTTTGACAGGGTGGATTTCAGTGAGCAGTTCTTC. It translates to CASSQDFDRVDFSEQFF.